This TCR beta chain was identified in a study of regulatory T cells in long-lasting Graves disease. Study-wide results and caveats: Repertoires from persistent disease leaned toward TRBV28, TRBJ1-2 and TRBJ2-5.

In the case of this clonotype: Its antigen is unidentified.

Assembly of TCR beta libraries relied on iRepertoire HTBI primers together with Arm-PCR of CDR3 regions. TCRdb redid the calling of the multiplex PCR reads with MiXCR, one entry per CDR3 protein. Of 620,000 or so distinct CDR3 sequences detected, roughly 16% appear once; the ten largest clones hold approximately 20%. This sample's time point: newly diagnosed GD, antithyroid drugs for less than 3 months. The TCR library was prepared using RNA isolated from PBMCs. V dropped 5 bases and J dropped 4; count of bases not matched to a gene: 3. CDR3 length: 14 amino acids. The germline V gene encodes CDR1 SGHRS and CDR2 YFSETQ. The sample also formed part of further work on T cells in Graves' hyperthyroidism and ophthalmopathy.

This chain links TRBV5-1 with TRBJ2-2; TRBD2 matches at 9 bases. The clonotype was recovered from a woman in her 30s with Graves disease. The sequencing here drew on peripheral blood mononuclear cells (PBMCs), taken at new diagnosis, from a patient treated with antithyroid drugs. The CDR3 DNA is TGCGCCAGCAGGGGACTAGCCTCCACCGGGGAGCTGTTTTTT. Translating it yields CASRGLASTGELFF.